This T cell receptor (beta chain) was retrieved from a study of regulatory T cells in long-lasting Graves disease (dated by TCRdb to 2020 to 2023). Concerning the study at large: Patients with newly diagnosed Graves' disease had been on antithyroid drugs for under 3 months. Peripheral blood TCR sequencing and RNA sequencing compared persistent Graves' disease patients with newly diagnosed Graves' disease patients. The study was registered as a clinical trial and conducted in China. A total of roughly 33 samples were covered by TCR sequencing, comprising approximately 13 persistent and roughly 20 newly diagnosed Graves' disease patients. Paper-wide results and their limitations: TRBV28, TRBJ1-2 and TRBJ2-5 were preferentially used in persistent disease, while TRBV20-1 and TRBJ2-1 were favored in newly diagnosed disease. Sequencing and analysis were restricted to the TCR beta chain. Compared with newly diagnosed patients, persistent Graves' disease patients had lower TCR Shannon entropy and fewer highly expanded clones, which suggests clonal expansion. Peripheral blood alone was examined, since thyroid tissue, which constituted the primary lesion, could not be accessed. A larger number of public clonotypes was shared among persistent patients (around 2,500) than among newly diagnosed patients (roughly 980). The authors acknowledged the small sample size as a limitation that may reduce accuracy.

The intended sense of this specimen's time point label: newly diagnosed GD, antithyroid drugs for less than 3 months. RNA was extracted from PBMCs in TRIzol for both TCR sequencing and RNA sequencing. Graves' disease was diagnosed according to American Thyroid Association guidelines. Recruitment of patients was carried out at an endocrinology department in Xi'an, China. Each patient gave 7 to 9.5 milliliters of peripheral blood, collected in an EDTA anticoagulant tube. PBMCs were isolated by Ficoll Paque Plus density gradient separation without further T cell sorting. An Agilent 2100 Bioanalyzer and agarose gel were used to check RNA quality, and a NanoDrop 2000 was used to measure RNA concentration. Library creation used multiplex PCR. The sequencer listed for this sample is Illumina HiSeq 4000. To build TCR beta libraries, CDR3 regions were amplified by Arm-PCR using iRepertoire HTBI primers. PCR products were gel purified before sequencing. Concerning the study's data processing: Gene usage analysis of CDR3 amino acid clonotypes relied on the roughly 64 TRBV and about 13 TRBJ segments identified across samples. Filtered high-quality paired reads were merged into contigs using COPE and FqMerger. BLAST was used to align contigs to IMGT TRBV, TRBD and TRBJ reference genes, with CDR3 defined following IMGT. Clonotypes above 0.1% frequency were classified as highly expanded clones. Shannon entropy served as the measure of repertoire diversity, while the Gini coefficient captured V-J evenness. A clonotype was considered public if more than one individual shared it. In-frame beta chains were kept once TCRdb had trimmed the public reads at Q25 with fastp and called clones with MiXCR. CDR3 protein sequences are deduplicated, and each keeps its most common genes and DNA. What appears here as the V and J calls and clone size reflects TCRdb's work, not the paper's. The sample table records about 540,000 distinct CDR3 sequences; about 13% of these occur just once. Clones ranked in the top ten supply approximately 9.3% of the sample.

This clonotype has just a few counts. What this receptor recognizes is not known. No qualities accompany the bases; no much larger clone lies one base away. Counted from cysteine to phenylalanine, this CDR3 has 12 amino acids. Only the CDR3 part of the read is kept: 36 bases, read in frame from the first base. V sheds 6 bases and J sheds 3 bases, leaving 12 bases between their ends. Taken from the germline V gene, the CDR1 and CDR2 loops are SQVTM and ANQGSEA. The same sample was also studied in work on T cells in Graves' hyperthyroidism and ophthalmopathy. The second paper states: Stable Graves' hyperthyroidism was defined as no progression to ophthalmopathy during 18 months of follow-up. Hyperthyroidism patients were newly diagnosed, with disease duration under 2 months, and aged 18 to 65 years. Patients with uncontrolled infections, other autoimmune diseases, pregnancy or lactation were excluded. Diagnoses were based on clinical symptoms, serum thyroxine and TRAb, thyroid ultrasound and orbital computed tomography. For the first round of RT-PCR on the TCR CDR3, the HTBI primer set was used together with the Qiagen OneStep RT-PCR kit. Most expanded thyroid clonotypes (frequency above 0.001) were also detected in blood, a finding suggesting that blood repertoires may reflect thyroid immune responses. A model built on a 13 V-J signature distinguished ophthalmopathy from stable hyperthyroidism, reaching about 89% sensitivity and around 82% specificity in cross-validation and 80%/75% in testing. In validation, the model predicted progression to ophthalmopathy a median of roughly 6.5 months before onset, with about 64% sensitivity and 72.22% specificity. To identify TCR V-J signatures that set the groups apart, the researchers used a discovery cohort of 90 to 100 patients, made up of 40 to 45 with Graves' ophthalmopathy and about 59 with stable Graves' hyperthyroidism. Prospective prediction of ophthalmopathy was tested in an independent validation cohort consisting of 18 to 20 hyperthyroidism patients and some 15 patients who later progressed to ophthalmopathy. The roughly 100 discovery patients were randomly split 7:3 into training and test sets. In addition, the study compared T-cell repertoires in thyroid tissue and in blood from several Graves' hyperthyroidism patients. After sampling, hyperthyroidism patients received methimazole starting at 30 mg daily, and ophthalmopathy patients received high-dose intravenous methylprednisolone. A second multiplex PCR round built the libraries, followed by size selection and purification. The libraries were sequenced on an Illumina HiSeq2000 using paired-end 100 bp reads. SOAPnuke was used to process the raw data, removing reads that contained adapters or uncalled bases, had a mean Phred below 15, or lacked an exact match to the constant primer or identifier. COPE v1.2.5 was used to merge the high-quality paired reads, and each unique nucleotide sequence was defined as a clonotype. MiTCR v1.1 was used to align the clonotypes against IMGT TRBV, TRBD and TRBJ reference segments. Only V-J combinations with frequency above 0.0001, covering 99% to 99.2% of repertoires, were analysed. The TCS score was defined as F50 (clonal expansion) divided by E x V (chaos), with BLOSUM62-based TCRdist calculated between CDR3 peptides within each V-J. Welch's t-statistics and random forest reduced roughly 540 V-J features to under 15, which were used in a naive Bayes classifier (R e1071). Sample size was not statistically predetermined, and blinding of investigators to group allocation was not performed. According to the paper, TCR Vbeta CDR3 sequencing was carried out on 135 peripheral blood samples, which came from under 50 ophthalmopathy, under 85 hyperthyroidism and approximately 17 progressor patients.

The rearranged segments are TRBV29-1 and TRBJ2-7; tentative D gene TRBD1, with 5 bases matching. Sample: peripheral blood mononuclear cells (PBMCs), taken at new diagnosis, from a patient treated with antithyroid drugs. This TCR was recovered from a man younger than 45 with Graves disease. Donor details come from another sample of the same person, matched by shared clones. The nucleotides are TGCAGCGTAGTCGGACATAACTACGAGCAGTACTTC. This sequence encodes CSVVGHNYEQYF.